A single sample gave rise to the 7 T cell receptor beta chains below, sequenced in a study of tumor-infiltrating lymphocytes in localized non-small cell lung cancer. Some clones are missing from TCRdb's copy, which holds only in-frame ones; the method was immunoSEQ multiplex PCR. The table shows about 9,700 clones, with around 80% occurring only once. Sample: lung tumor tissue. These receptors all come from a human donor with non-small cell lung cancer.

The chain joins TRBV14 to TRBJ2-1; 9 bases map to TRBD2. J lost 4 bases, V lost 4 bases, and 8 bases had no gene match. The CDR3 loop spans 16 amino acids. Germline loops: CDR1 SGHDN, CDR2 FVKESK. The CDR3 nucleotides are TGTGCCAGCAGCCCTGCGAGACTAGCGGTTTACAATGAGCAGTTCTTC. It yields the protein CASSPARLAVYNEQFF. Looking up the rest from reference TRBV14 and TRBJ2-1 gives the full variable domain: EAGVTQFPSHSVIEKGQTVTLRCDPISGHDNLYWYRRVMGKEIKFLLHFVKESKQDESGMPNNRFLAERTGGTYSTLKVQPAELEDSGVYFCASSPARLAVYNEQFFGPGTRLTVL.

This clone turned up a few times. CDR3 sequence (DNA): TGTGCCAGCAGCCAGGTTAGGTTACATGAGCAGTTCTTC. As protein: CASSQVRLHEQFF. V and J are TRBV7-9 and TRBJ2-1; D is unresolved. The V end was cut by 5 bases, the J end by 8 bases, with 13 bases between. The germline gives CDR1 SEHNR, CDR2 FQNEAQ (reference sequence). The CDR3 covers 13 residues.

This chain links TRBV19 with TRBJ2-2; 11 bases are shared with TRBD2. The trim removed 6 bases at V and 4 bases at J, leaving 10 bases unmatched. The germline V gene encodes CDR1 LNHDA and CDR2 SQIVND (reference sequence). The CDR3 consists of 17 residues. CDR3 in amino acids: CASRSSGRVVGTGELFF. In DNA, the CDR3 is TGTGCCAGTAGGAGTAGCGGGAGGGTAGTAGGCACCGGGGAGCTGTTTTTT.

There are a few counts of this clone. The chain combines TRBV2 with TRBJ1-2; D might be TRBD1 (6 bases). Trimming left V 7 bases short and J 5 bases short, with 20 bases between. This CDR3 is built from 15 residues. The germline V gene encodes CDR1 SNHLY and CDR2 FYNNEI. The CDR3 reads CASIRPGQYQYGYTF. The CDR3, as DNA: TGTGCCAGCATTCGACCGGGACAATATCAATATGGCTACACCTTC.

V is TRBV7-3 and J is TRBJ2-1; TRBD2 agrees at 11 bases. J gave up 0 bases and V 4 bases, and 14 bases lay outside the gene matches. CDR3 length equals 20 residues. Germline CDR1 and CDR2: SGHTA and FQGTGA. For the CDR3, the DNA is TGTGCCAGCAGCTCCTCACTAGCGGGAGATAAGGGCAGCTCCTACAATGAGCAGTTCTTC. Translated, it gives CASSSSLAGDKGSSYNEQFF.

The J gene is TRBJ2-7, the V gene TRBV7-8; 7 bases agree with TRBD2. CDR1 SGHVS and CDR2 FQNEAQ come from the germline V gene. There are 15 residues in the CDR3. V shed 5 bases and J 1 base; nucleotides not matched to a gene: 8. The CDR3 protein is CASSPSSGSSYEQYF. The CDR3, as DNA: TGTGCCAGCAGCCCTTCTAGCGGATCATCCTACGAGCAGTACTTC. Full variable domain (outside the CDR3, taken from reference TRBV7-8 and TRBJ2-7): GAGVSQSPRYKVAKRGQDVALRCDPISGHVSLFWYQQALGQGPEFLTYFQNEAQLDKSGLPSDRFFAERPEGSVSTLKIQRTQQEDSAVYLCASSPSSGSSYEQYFGPGTRLTVT.

The chain couples TRBV13 to TRBJ1-1; a possible D gene is TRBD1 (5 bases). Germline loops: CDR1 PRHDT, CDR2 FYEKMQ (reference sequence). This CDR3 contains 13 residues. V was clipped by 8 bases and J by 7 bases, with 17 bases between them. CDR3 DNA: TGTGCCAGCTGGGGTAGGGGTCGGATTGAAGCTTTCTTT. This gives the protein CASWGRGRIEAFF. The full variable domain, in which reference TRBV13 and TRBJ1-1 provide the parts outside the CDR3, is AAGVIQSPRHLIKEKRETATLKCYPIPRHDTVYWYQQGPGQDPQFLISFYEKMQSDKGSIPDRFSAQQFSDYHSELNMSSLELGDSALYFCASWGRGRIEAFFGQGTRLTVV.